This TCR beta chain was profiled in a study of beta chain features in type 1 diabetes. Every isolated RNA sample was fully reverse transcribed, so sequencing captured expressed TCRB transcripts. Some clones are missing from TCRdb's copy, which holds only in-frame ones; the method was immunoSEQ multiplex PCR. Of roughly 260,000 clones listed, roughly 10% are singletons. Germline values: CDR1 SGHVS, CDR2 FQNEAQ. The CDR3 has 15 residues. V lost 5 bases to trimming and J lost 0 bases, with 14 bases between them. Populations obtained by sorting all exceeded 95% purity. General observations from the study: Shorter TCRB CDR3s, moderately but significantly so, marked every one of the four CD4+ subsets in Type 1 diabetes patients.

This clone has more than one count but fewer than ten. Its antigen is as yet unknown. This sequence was found in a man aged 30 to 45 with type 1 diabetes. The specimen sequenced was naive CD4+ T cells from blood. The genes are TRBV7-8 and TRBJ2-7; D is possibly TRBD1 (6 bases). CDR3 region: CASSPQGSSSYEQYF. CDR3 nucleotide sequence: TGTGCCAGCAGCCCTCAGGGGTCGAGCTCCTACGAGCAGTACTTC.